The clone carrying this T cell receptor beta chain was counted ten times or more. TCRdb reprocessed the 5' RACE reads with MiXCR, giving one entry per CDR3 protein. The repertoire has approximately 40,000 distinct CDR3 sequences, around 5.2% of them found once; the top ten carry 20% to 30%. This entry comes from a study of spatial heterogeneity in lung cancer. The time point was: sample taken at primary tumor resection. The input material, whole RNA from tumor, nontumor lung or frozen PBMC, was sequenced unsorted. Sequences were derived from PBMCs, sampled at surgery. The sequence came from a female donor with early-stage non-small cell lung cancer.

The CDR3 spells CASSLGLTDQETQYF. The CDR3 DNA sequence: TGCGCCAGCAGCTTGGGACTGACAGACCAAGAGACCCAGTACTTC. The chain links TRBV5-1 to TRBJ2-5; a possible D gene is TRBD1 (5 bases). Germline V lookup: CDR1 SGHRS, CDR2 YFSETQ. Trimming removed 0 bases from V and 0 bases from J, with 9 bases in between. The CDR3 totals 15 residues.